This T cell receptor beta chain appears in the sequencing data of a study of blood T cell repertoires in COVID-19. Across the whole study: T cells, B-cell-depleted T cells, or PBMCs provided the cDNA or gDNA that served as material.

The assay was immunoSEQ multiplex PCR, and TCRdb's table has in-frame clones only and misses some. This sample has almost 55,000 clones, with just over 90% found just once. V was cut by 5 bases and J by 9 bases, with 11 bases left in between. The CDR3 has 11 residues. The V gene's germline CDR1 is GTSNPN and CDR2 SVGIG (reference sequence). The chain employs TRBV30 and TRBJ2-1; tentatively, D is TRBD1 (6 bases). Sequencing was carried out using peripheral blood. The sequence came from a woman aged 40 to 55 with active COVID-19. This CDR3 reads CAWAPRGEQFF. CDR3 nucleotide sequence: TGTGCCTGGGCCCCCAGGGGTGAGCAGTTCTTC. The full variable domain, rest sourced from reference TRBV30 and TRBJ2-1, is SQTIHQWPATLVQPVGSPLSLECTVEGTSNPNLYWYRQAAGRGLQLLFYSVGIGQISSEVPQNLSASRPQDRQFILSSKKLLLSDSGFYLCAWAPRGEQFFGPGTRLTVL.